This T cell receptor beta chain was profiled in a study of cytomegalovirus exposure and HLA in healthy donors. Trimming removed 5 bases from V and 7 bases from J; junction bases left unmatched: 11. The CDR3 spans 15 residues. CDR1 and CDR2 (germline): MNHEY, SVGAGI. At collection, donors were nominally healthy, but unrecorded immune exposures were probable. The PCR contained 60 Vbeta and 13 Jbeta primers. Sequencing used immunoSEQ multiplex PCR; TCRdb keeps in-frame clones, though not all of them. The data show around 80,000 clones, about 79% seen once. The study's findings and limits: In a later analysis, donors in an Asian-associated ancestry cluster reportedly had fewer N-insertions in productive TCRs than the cohort mean.

Note on this clone: What it recognizes is unknown.

V and J are TRBV6-5 and TRBJ2-1, with 7 bases fitting TRBD2. The sample taken for sequencing was PBMCs. The TCR comes from a man aged 35 to 55 in good health and CMV-seronegative. CDR3 residues: CASSRRERDVNEQFF. The CDR3 DNA reads as TGTGCCAGCAGTCGGCGAGAGCGGGATGTGAATGAGCAGTTCTTC.